The 27 T cell receptor beta chains reported below all come from one sample, sequenced in a study of blood T cell repertoires in COVID-19. Clones were sequenced by immunoSEQ multiplex PCR, and TCRdb holds only the in-frame ones, with some missing. This sample has about 180,000 clones, with around 87% found just once. The sample was peripheral blood. The receptors shown here come from a man between 35 and 55 years old with active or convalescent COVID-19.

The gene calls are TRBV7-2 and TRBJ2-3, with D possibly being TRBD2 (6 bases). The germline CDR1 and CDR2 sequences are SGHTA and FQGNSA. This CDR3 spans 15 amino acids. V gave up 5 bases and J gave up 6 bases, with 18 bases separating them. The CDR3: CASSPRDALWDTQYF. CDR3 coding DNA: TGTGCCAGCAGCCCGCGGGACGCACTTTGGGATACGCAGTATTTT.

The chain joins TRBV6-5 to TRBJ1-5, with D perhaps TRBD1 (6 bases). CDR3 size: 15 residues. V gave up 6 bases and J gave up 0 bases, with 12 bases separating them. Germline CDR1 reads MNHEY; CDR2 reads SVGAGI. DNA for the CDR3: TGTGCCAGCAGCGCTGGGACAAATAGCAATCAGCCCCAGCATTTT. It yields the protein CASSAGTNSNQPQHF.

The chain couples TRBV19 to TRBJ1-5; D remains ambiguous. CDR1 is LNHDA and CDR2 is SQIVND in the germline V gene (reference sequence). V was shortened by 3 bases and J by 5 bases, with 11 bases between the two germline ends. This CDR3 spans 14 amino acids. The CDR3 bases are TGTGCCAGTAGTATTGGGCAGCCCTATCAGCCCCAGCATTTT. Protein: CASSIGQPYQPQHF. The full variable domain, its missing parts supplied by reference TRBV19 and TRBJ1-5, is DGGITQSPKYLFRKEGQNVTLSCEQNLNHDAMYWYRQDPGQGLRLIYYSQIVNDFQKGDIAEGYSVSREKKESFPLTVTSAQKNPTAFYLCASSIGQPYQPQHFGDGTRLSIL.

V and J are TRBV30 and TRBJ1-5; 7 bases are a match to TRBD1. From germline, CDR1 is GTSNPN and CDR2 SVGIG (reference sequence). The CDR3 length is 15 residues. J gave up 4 bases and V 0 bases, and 6 bases lay outside the gene matches. CDR3 sequence (DNA): TGTGCCTGGAGTGTACAGGGACAGATTAATCAGCCCCAGCATTTT. Translation: CAWSVQGQINQPQHF.

This sequence joins TRBV7-8 and TRBJ2-2, with D perhaps matching TRBD1 (5 bases). This CDR3 has 15 residues. With 1 base removed from V and 4 bases from J, the gap between germline ends came to 10 bases. CDR1 SGHVS and CDR2 FQNEAQ come from the germline V gene. The CDR3 sequence is CASSLGQGITGELFF. The CDR3 DNA sequence: TGTGCCAGCAGCTTAGGGCAGGGAATCACCGGGGAGCTGTTTTTT.

This clone was counted between two and nine times. The chain recombines TRBV7-2 with TRBJ2-5; D is undetermined. Germline V CDR1 and CDR2: SGHTA, FQGNSA. With 8 bases removed from V and 1 base from J, the gap between germline ends came to 14 bases. The CDR3 contains 14 residues. Here the CDR3 DNA reads TGTGCCAGCGCGCCCGAGACACTCCAAGAGACCCAGTACTTC. It is translated as CASAPETLQETQYF.

This clone was seen a few times. The chain couples TRBV9 to TRBJ1-6; 8 positions match TRBD1. The CDR3 runs to 14 residues. Trimming cost V 4 bases and J 10 bases; bases outside gene matches: 7. Germline lookup yields CDR1 SGDLS and CDR2 YYNGEE. The CDR3 loop reads CASSPGQVGSPLHF. The CDR3 DNA is TGTGCCAGCAGCCCGGGACAGGTGGGCTCACCCCTCCACTTT.

The V gene is TRBV18, the J gene TRBJ1-5, with a possible D match to TRBD1 (5 bases). The CDR3 is 17 amino acids. Germline-derived CDR1 and CDR2 are KGHSH and LQKENI. V dropped 3 bases and J dropped 0 bases, with 15 bases sitting between them. Here the CDR3 DNA reads TGTGCCAGCTCACCGGACGGAGGGGATTATAGCAATCAGCCCCAGCATTTT. This codes for CASSPDGGDYSNQPQHF.

The chain joins TRBV6-5 to TRBJ1-3; D call uncertain. There are 15 residues in the CDR3. Germline V gene sequence: CDR1 MNHEY, CDR2 SVGAGI. Trimming took off 5 bases at V and 0 bases at J, with 11 bases between the two ends. This chain's CDR3 is CASSRSDTSGNTIYF. DNA for the CDR3: TGTGCCAGCAGTCGAAGCGATACCTCTGGAAACACCATATATTTT.

The genes are TRBV5-6 and TRBJ1-6, with a tentative D call TRBD1 (6 bases). The CDR3 has 15 amino acids. Germline V gene sequence: CDR1 SGHDT, CDR2 YYEEEE. The V gene lost 2 bases and the J gene lost 9 bases, with 15 bases spanning the gap. The CDR3 sequence: CASSFRRDIISPLHF. CDR3 DNA sequence: TGTGCCAGCAGCTTTCGTCGGGACATCATTTCACCCCTCCACTTT. The whole variable domain, filled in from reference TRBV5-6 and TRBJ1-6, reads DAGVTQSPTHLIKTRGQQVTLRCSPKSGHDTVSWYQQALGQGPQFIFQYYEEEERQRGNFPDRFSGHQFPNYSSELNVNALLLGDSALYLCASSFRRDIISPLHFGNGTRLTVT.

V usage is TRBV10-3 and J usage is TRBJ2-3; TRBD2 might be the D (6 bases). Germline V lookup: CDR1 ENHRY, CDR2 SYGVKD. Trimming cost V 10 bases and J 0 bases, with 23 bases left between them. The CDR3 sequence is 17 residues long. Here the CDR3 DNA reads TGTGCCACCGCATCCCGTGTGGCGGGGTCTAGCACAGATACGCAGTATTTT. As protein: CATASRVAGSSTDTQYF.

The chain recombines TRBV2 with TRBJ1-5; 8 bases match TRBD1. The CDR3 has 14 amino acids. The trim removed 4 bases at V and 7 bases at J, leaving 6 bases unmatched. Looked up from germline, CDR1 is SNHLY and CDR2 is FYNNEI. CDR3 region: CASSAGQGKQPQHF. CDR3 bases: TGTGCCAGCAGTGCCGGACAGGGAAAACAGCCCCAGCATTTT.

The chain links TRBV19 to TRBJ1-1; 7 bases are a match to TRBD1. The V segment lost 9 bases and the J segment 3 bases; nucleotides outside the gene matches: 16. The CDR3 runs 16 residues. Per the germline V gene, CDR1 is LNHDA and CDR2 is SQIVND (reference sequence). CDR3 sequence reads: CASEPTYRGYHTEAFF. The CDR3 DNA reads TGTGCCAGCGAACCCACCTACAGGGGCTACCACACTGAAGCTTTCTTT.

The rearrangement links TRBV3-1 (or the pseudogene TRBV3-2) to TRBJ1-1, with TRBD1 matching 7 bases. Germline values: CDR1 LGHDT, CDR2 YNNKEL (reference sequence). With 3 bases clipped from V and 6 bases from J, the junction kept 7 bases outside the gene matches. This CDR3 spans 14 amino acids. In nucleotides, the CDR3 is TGTGCCAGCAGCCAGCCGGGACAGCTCTCTGAAGCTTTCTTT. Translated, it gives CASSQPGQLSEAFF.

The chain joins TRBV14 to TRBJ2-3, with 7 nucleotides matching TRBD2. Germline CDR1 reads SGHDN; CDR2 reads FVKESK. With V trimmed by 6 bases and J by 0 bases, 6 bases remained unmatched. The CDR3 totals 15 residues. CDR3 region: CASRLQAGSTDTQYF. Written as DNA, the CDR3 is TGTGCCAGCAGGCTCCAAGCGGGGAGCACAGATACGCAGTATTTT.

This clone showed up many times. The chain uses TRBV12-3 or TRBV12-4 and TRBJ1-5; TRBD1 is a possible D gene (6 bases). The CDR3 has 13 amino acids. V lost 8 bases and J 4 bases, leaving 12 bases between the germline ends. In nucleotides, the CDR3 is TGTGCCAGCCGGGAGGACAGTAATCAGCCCCAGCATTTT. This codes for CASREDSNQPQHF.

The chain carries TRBV28 and TRBJ1-1, with 7 nucleotides matching TRBD1. V lost 8 bases and J lost 0; bases outside the gene matches: 6. Looked up from germline, CDR1 is MDHEN and CDR2 is SYDVKM. This CDR3 contains 14 residues. CDR3 protein: CASRIDRVNTEAFF. The DNA for the CDR3 is TGTGCCAGCCGTATCGACAGGGTGAACACTGAAGCTTTCTTT.

V is TRBV21-1 and J is TRBJ1-1. TRBV21-1 is reported as a pseudogene. The CDR3 length is 15 residues. Here the CDR3 reads CASSKAGIGDTEAFF. In DNA, the CDR3 is TGTGCCAGCAGCAAAGCCGGGATTGGAGACACTGAAGCTTTCTTT.

The chain carries TRBV13 and TRBJ1-1; D ambiguous. The germline gives CDR1 PRHDT, CDR2 FYEKMQ (reference sequence). Trimming pared 5 bases from V and 3 bases from J, leaving 10 bases between. This CDR3 has 13 amino acids. The CDR3, as DNA: TGTGCCAGCAGCATAGAGGGAGACACTGAAGCTTTCTTT. Its protein is CASSIEGDTEAFF.

CDR3 nucleotide sequence: TGTGCCAGCTCACCATCTTCAGATTACTATGGCTACACCTTC. Translated: CASSPSSDYYGYTF. The chain is built from TRBV18 and TRBJ1-2; D uncertain. Between the trimmed V and J ends, which lost 2 bases and 3 bases, there was a span of 10 bases. From germline, CDR1 is KGHSH and CDR2 LQKENI. The CDR3 runs to 14 residues.

This chain joins TRBV7-9 and TRBJ2-5; 16 bases are shared with TRBD2. The CDR3 is made up of 17 amino acids. Trimming at V came to 4 bases and at J to 4 bases, leaving 6 bases not matched to a gene. Germline V gene data show CDR1 as SEHNR and CDR2 as FQNEAQ (reference sequence). Here the CDR3 reads CASSSFGTSGGGETQYF. CDR3 bases: TGTGCCAGCAGCTCCTTCGGGACTAGCGGGGGGGGAGAGACCCAGTACTTC.

V is TRBV2 and J is TRBJ1-6, with TRBD1 matching 7 bases. V shed 6 bases, J shed 5 bases, and the junction held 7 bases outside the gene matches. Germline V gene lookup returns CDR1 SNHLY and CDR2 FYNNEI. This CDR3 has 15 residues. The CDR3 DNA is TGTGCCAGCAGCGCCAGGGGGAAAGATAATTCACCCCTCCACTTT. The encoded protein is CASSARGKDNSPLHF.

This chain joins TRBV11-2 and TRBJ2-3, with 15 bases fitting TRBD2. This CDR3 spans 17 amino acids. J gave up 4 bases and V 1 base, and 3 bases lay outside the gene matches. Germline CDR1 and CDR2: SGHAT and FQNNGV. The CDR3 DNA reads TGTGCCAGCAGCTTAGGAGGGACTAGCGGGGGGTCAGATACGCAGTATTTT. Residues: CASSLGGTSGGSDTQYF.

This clone was seen a handful of times. The chain joins TRBV27 to TRBJ2-3; 13 positions match TRBD2. Germline-derived CDR1 and CDR2 are MNHEY and SMNVEV (reference sequence). The CDR3 totals 17 residues. V was clipped by 5 bases and J by 0 bases; unmatched bases: 5. The CDR3 DNA is TGTGCCAGCAGTGCGTGGACTAGCGGGGGTAGCACAGATACGCAGTATTTT. Protein: CASSAWTSGGSTDTQYF.

The chain employs TRBV7-8 and TRBJ1-2, with a weak D call TRBD1 (6 bases). Germline V gene data show CDR1 as SGHVS and CDR2 as FQNEAQ. The V gene lost 0 bases and the J gene lost 4 bases, with 12 bases spanning the gap. The CDR3 is 15 amino acids. The CDR3 bases are TGTGCCAGCAGCTTAGCGTTACAGGGTGCCTATGGCTACACCTTC. This gives the protein CASSLALQGAYGYTF. Complete variable domain (other parts from reference TRBV7-8 and TRBJ1-2): GAGVSQSPRYKVAKRGQDVALRCDPISGHVSLFWYQQALGQGPEFLTYFQNEAQLDKSGLPSDRFFAERPEGSVSTLKIQRTQQEDSAVYLCASSLALQGAYGYTFGSGTRLTVV.

This rearrangement joins TRBV25-1 to TRBJ1-2; D perhaps matches TRBD1 (5 bases). In germline, CDR1 is MGHDK, CDR2 SYGVNS. The CDR3 is made up of 17 amino acids. The V gene lost 2 bases and the J gene lost 0 bases, with 16 bases spanning the gap. DNA for the CDR3: TGTGCCAGCAGTGAACCCGCAGCGGGACTAGCTAACTATGGCTACACCTTC. Protein: CASSEPAAGLANYGYTF.

This sequence joins TRBV29-1 and TRBJ1-2; 7 nucleotides line up with TRBD1. Germline CDR1 is SQVTM and CDR2 is ANQGSEA. V gave up 6 bases and J gave up 5 bases; unmatched junction bases: 3. The CDR3 extends over 11 amino acids. The CDR3 sequence is CSVRDRYGYTF. The CDR3 bases are TGCAGCGTGAGGGACAGATATGGCTACACCTTC. The entire variable domain, with the rest obtained from reference TRBV29-1 and TRBJ1-2, is as follows: SAVISQKPSRDICQRGTSLTIQCQVDSQVTMMFWYRQQPGQSLTLIATANQGSEATYESGFVIDKFPISRPNLTFSTLTVSNMSPEDSSIYLCSVRDRYGYTFGSGTRLTVV.